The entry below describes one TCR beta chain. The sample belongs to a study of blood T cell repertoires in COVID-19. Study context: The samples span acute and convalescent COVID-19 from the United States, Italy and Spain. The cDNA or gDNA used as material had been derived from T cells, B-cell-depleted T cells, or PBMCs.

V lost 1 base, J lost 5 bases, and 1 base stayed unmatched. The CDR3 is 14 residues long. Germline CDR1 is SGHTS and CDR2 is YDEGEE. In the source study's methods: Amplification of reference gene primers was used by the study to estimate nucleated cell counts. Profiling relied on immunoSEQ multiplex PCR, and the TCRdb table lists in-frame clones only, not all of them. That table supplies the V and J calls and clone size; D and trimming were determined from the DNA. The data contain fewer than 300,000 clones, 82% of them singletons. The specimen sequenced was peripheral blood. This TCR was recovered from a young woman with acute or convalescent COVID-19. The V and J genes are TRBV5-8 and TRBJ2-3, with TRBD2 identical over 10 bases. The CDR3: CASSLQREGDTQYF. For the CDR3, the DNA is TGTGCCAGCAGCTTGCAGCGGGAGGGAGATACGCAGTATTTT.